The T cell receptor beta chain under discussion was sequenced for a study of blood T cell repertoires in COVID-19. Assay: immunoSEQ multiplex PCR; the TCRdb copy retains only in-frame clones and omits some. The profile shows 250,000 to 350,000 clones, approximately 83% of them singletons. In its sample, this clone was seen once. Specimen: PBMCs or T cells enriched from blood (not recorded which). This sequence was found in a woman in her 30s who had recovered from COVID-19.

The CDR3 protein is CSVVPGQGAYGYTF. CDR3 sequence (DNA): TGCAGCGTTGTACCGGGACAGGGGGCCTATGGCTACACCTTC. V gene TRBV29-1 combines with J gene TRBJ1-2, with 12 nucleotides matching TRBD1. V lost 4 bases and J lost 4; bases outside the gene matches: 4. Germline loops: CDR1 SQVTM, CDR2 ANQGSEA. The CDR3 contains 14 residues. The full variable domain, in which reference TRBV29-1 and TRBJ1-2 provide the parts outside the CDR3, is SAVISQKPSRDICQRGTSLTIQCQVDSQVTMMFWYRQQPGQSLTLIATANQGSEATYESGFVIDKFPISRPNLTFSTLTVSNMSPEDSSIYLCSVVPGQGAYGYTFGSGTRLTVV.